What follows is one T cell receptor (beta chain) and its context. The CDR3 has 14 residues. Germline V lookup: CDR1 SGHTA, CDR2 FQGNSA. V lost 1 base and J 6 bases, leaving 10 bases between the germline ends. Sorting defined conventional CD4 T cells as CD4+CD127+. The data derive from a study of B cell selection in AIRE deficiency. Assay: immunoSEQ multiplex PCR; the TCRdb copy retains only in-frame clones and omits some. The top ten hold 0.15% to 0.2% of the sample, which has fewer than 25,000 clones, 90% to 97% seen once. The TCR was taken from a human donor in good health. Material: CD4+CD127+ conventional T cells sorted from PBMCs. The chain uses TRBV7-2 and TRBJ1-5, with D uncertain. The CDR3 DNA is TGTGCCAGCAGCTTAGTAGTGTCTGGTCAGCCCCAGCATTTT. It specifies CASSLVVSGQPQHF.